One and the same sample provided the 27 T cell receptor beta chains below, sequenced in a study of T cells in Graves' hyperthyroidism and ophthalmopathy. TCR beta CDR3 sequences were amplified from RNA transcripts. TCR CDR3 regions were first amplified by RT-PCR with HTBI primers. TCRdb analysed the multiplex PCR reads with MiXCR anew, one entry per CDR3 protein. This table holds under 400,000 distinct CDR3 sequences, more than 15% found once. The sample was blood. These receptors were taken from a woman younger than 35 with Graves' hyperthyroidism that later progressed to Graves' ophthalmopathy.

The chain carries TRBV14 and TRBJ1-1; maybe TRBD1 (5 bases). The CDR3 is 19 amino acids. V was cut by 0 bases and J by 2 bases, with 22 bases left in between. Germline CDR1 and CDR2: SGHDN and FVKESK. The CDR3 bases are TGTGCCAGCAGCCAAGATAGTCAGACAGTTACTATCTACAACACTGAAGCTTTCTTT. Translating it yields CASSQDSQTVTIYNTEAFF.

This clonotype was counted ten times or more. In nucleotides, the CDR3 is TGTGCCAGCAGCCCCCTAGGGACGGCAGATACGCAGTATTTT. This translates into CASSPLGTADTQYF. The V and J genes are TRBV7-8 and TRBJ2-3, with D perhaps matching TRBD1 or TRBD2 (5 bases each). The CDR3 totals 14 residues. V gave up 5 bases and J gave up 4 bases, with 13 bases separating them. Germline V CDR1 and CDR2: SGHVS, FQNEAQ.

This clonotype was seen repeatedly, ten times or more. The gene calls are TRBV2 and TRBJ1-1, with TRBD1 identical over 10 bases. The V gene's germline CDR1 is SNHLY and CDR2 FYNNEI. The trim removed 10 bases at V and 4 bases at J, leaving 6 bases unmatched. The CDR3 sequence is 13 residues long. CDR3 DNA: TGTGCCAACAACCGGGACAGGGGCACTGAAGCTTTCTTT. Protein product: CANNRDRGTEAFF.

The chain carries TRBV6-1 and TRBJ2-1, with 9 positions matching TRBD1. This CDR3 contains 20 residues. V was pared by 6 bases and J by 0 bases, with 18 bases of the junction left unmatched. The germline gives CDR1 MNHNS, CDR2 SASEGT. The CDR3 nucleotides read TGTGCCAGCAGGGCGACCGGGACAGGGTCCCTAACTAGCTCCTACAATGAGCAGTTCTTC. As protein: CASRATGTGSLTSSYNEQFF.

The chain couples TRBV19 to TRBJ1-3; D not certain. V shed 0 bases and J shed 0 bases, with 15 bases lying between them. Germline CDR1 reads LNHDA; CDR2 reads SQIVND (reference sequence). The CDR3 is made up of 18 amino acids. The CDR3 spells CASSIDSARQYSGNTIYF. CDR3 in DNA: TGTGCCAGTAGTATAGATTCCGCCAGGCAATACTCTGGAAACACCATATATTTT.

The chain joins TRBV6-1 to TRBJ2-2; D gene uncertain. V dropped 6 bases and J dropped 7 bases, with 21 bases sitting between them. The CDR3 consists of 16 residues. In germline, CDR1 is MNHNS, CDR2 SASEGT. The CDR3 bases are TGTGCCAGCAGGATACTATTCCTGGGGTATAACGGGGAGCTGTTTTTT. This gives the protein CASRILFLGYNGELFF.

The V and J genes are TRBV10-1 and TRBJ2-5; D may be TRBD2 (6 bases). Germline lookup yields CDR1 WNHNN and CDR2 SYGVQD (reference sequence). V was trimmed by 5 bases and J by 3 bases, leaving 16 bases between them. The CDR3 contains 15 residues. CDR3 sequence reads: CASSPLAGTKETQYF. The CDR3 DNA follows: TGCGCCAGCAGTCCCCTCGCGGGAACGAAAGAGACCCAGTACTTC.

The rearrangement links TRBV7-6 to TRBJ1-3; 8 bases match TRBD1. After removal of 1 base from V and 0 bases from J, the junction contained 11 bases not matched to a gene. The length of the CDR3 is 19 residues. In germline, CDR1 is SGHVS, CDR2 FNYEAQ. CDR3 region: CASSLVGTGWKDSGNTIYF. CDR3 DNA sequence: TGTGCCAGCAGCTTAGTGGGGACAGGTTGGAAAGACTCTGGAAACACCATATATTTT.

As concerns this clonotype: At one boundary the junction diverges from the germline segment, which might be a read error. The CDR3 protein is CASQGNTGEPFF. In DNA, the CDR3 is TGTGCCAGCCAGGGAAACACCGGGGAGCCGTTTTTT. This chain joins TRBV6-1 and TRBJ2-2; D could derive from TRBD1 or TRBD2 (5 bases each). CDR1 is MNHNS and CDR2 is SASEGT in the germline V gene. The CDR3 length is 12 residues.

The sample holds many counts of this clonotype. The rearrangement joins TRBV7-6 to TRBJ2-1; possibly TRBD1 for D (6 bases). Trimming cost V 1 base and J 9 bases, with 10 bases left between them. The CDR3 is 13 amino acids. Looked up from germline, CDR1 is SGHVS and CDR2 is FNYEAQ. Written as DNA, the CDR3 is TGTGCCAGCAGCTTAGGGGCAGGGGTTGAGCAGTTCTTC. This codes for CASSLGAGVEQFF.

This clonotype was detected ten times or more. The chain recombines TRBV28 with TRBJ1-4; weak D call: TRBD1 (6 bases). The CDR3 sequence is 15 residues long. Germline-derived CDR1 and CDR2 are MDHEN and SYDVKM. V was pared by 5 bases and J by 8 bases, with 18 bases between. CDR3 region: CASSPWTAPEEKLFF. Here the CDR3 DNA reads TGTGCCAGCAGTCCGTGGACAGCCCCGGAGGAAAAACTGTTTTTT.

This clonotype has ten or more counts. V usage is TRBV30 and J usage is TRBJ2-7; 7 nucleotides align to TRBD1. V shed 3 bases, J shed 3 bases, and the junction held 5 bases outside the gene matches. Germline V lookup: CDR1 GTSNPN, CDR2 SVGIG (reference sequence). CDR3 length: 13 amino acids. CDR3 amino acids: CAWSWGQSYEQYF. CDR3 coding DNA: TGTGCCTGGAGCTGGGGACAGAGCTACGAGCAGTACTTC.

This clonotype was counted at least ten times. The chain couples TRBV12-3 or TRBV12-4 to TRBJ2-3, with a tentative D call TRBD2 (5 bases). This CDR3 is built from 11 residues. The ends were cut back, 5 bases at V and 8 bases at J, with 8 bases in the middle. The CDR3 nucleotides are TGTGCCAGCAGTACAGCGGCTACGCAGTATTTT. Protein sequence: CASSTAATQYF.

A word on this clonotype: One end of the junction is discordant with germline, which a read error may explain. V usage is TRBV19 and J usage is TRBJ1-1; no reliable D call. The CDR3 is 14 residues long. Germline values: CDR1 LNHDA, CDR2 SQIVND (reference sequence). CDR3 loop: CASSPDDRNTEALF. DNA of the CDR3: TGTGCCAGTAGTCCGGACGACCGGAACACTGAAGCTCTCTTT.

This clonotype appeared a few times. The chain carries TRBV27 and TRBJ1-6; 7 nucleotides agree with TRBD1. Germline values: CDR1 MNHEY, CDR2 SMNVEV (reference sequence). Trimming at V came to 6 bases and at J to 6 bases, leaving 5 bases not matched to a gene. The CDR3 loop spans 14 amino acids. CDR3 region: CASSLRQGNSPLHF. As DNA, the CDR3 is TGTGCCAGCAGCCTTCGACAGGGTAATTCACCCCTCCACTTT.

This clonotype was observed many times. The genes are TRBV12-3 or TRBV12-4 and TRBJ2-2, with D possibly being TRBD2 (6 bases). The CDR3 contains 14 residues. Trimming cost V 3 bases and J 7 bases, with 12 bases left between them. The CDR3: CASSFRGYNGELFF. Written as DNA, the CDR3 is TGTGCCAGCAGTTTCCGGGGGTATAACGGGGAGCTGTTTTTT.

On this clonotype itself: Given a much more abundant clone one base away, this may be a read error. This rearrangement joins TRBV20-1 to TRBJ2-2; 7 bases match TRBD1. V gave up 3 bases and J gave up 0 bases; unmatched junction bases: 19. The germline gives CDR1 DFQATT, CDR2 SNEGSKA (reference sequence). CDR3 length: 20 residues. The CDR3 reads CSASRSLRTGFNANTGELFF. The CDR3 nucleotides are TGCAGTGCTAGTCGGAGCCTCAGGACAGGATTTAATGCGAACACCGGGGAGCTGTTTTTT.

This clonotype was seen more than once but under ten times. The chain has TRBV19 and TRBJ2-3; TRBD1 might be the D (5 bases). Germline V lookup: CDR1 LNHDA, CDR2 SQIVND (reference sequence). Trimming took off 3 bases at V and 4 bases at J, with 14 bases between the two ends. The CDR3 has 15 residues. The CDR3 here is CASSIRQGPSDTQYF. DNA of the CDR3: TGTGCCAGTAGTATTCGCCAGGGCCCTTCAGATACGCAGTATTTT. Together with reference TRBV19 and TRBJ2-3, the CDR3 gives the full variable domain: DGGITQSPKYLFRKEGQNVTLSCEQNLNHDAMYWYRQDPGQGLRLIYYSQIVNDFQKGDIAEGYSVSREKKESFPLTVTSAQKNPTAFYLCASSIRQGPSDTQYFGPGTRLTVL.

This clonotype occurred a few times. A read error may account for a junction end that differs from germline. V and J are TRBV7-8 and TRBJ2-1; D perhaps matches TRBD2 (6 bases). Germline lookup yields CDR1 SGHVS and CDR2 FQNEAQ. The CDR3 runs 17 residues. The chain's CDR3 is CASSLLGGGPPYDEQFF. CDR3 in DNA: TGTGCCAGCAGCTTATTGGGGGGAGGCCCCCCCTACGATGAGCAGTTCTTC.

This clonotype showed up many times. This chain connects TRBV11-2 to TRBJ2-5; 14 positions match TRBD2. The CDR3 is made up of 17 amino acids. Germline assignment: CDR1 SGHAT and CDR2 FQNNGV. J gave up 1 base and V 4 bases, and 5 bases lay outside the gene matches. The CDR3 sequence is CASSWAGTSGGQETQYF. DNA for the CDR3: TGTGCCAGCAGCTGGGCCGGGACTAGCGGGGGCCAAGAGACCCAGTACTTC.

CDR3 residues: CASPSRPNEKLFF. The CDR3 DNA follows: TGTGCCAGCCCCTCAAGGCCTAATGAAAAACTGTTTTTT. This chain connects TRBV9 to TRBJ1-4; D ambiguous. The CDR3 totals 13 residues. The germline V gene has CDR1 SGDLS and CDR2 YYNGEE. Trimming shortened V by 7 bases and J by 3 bases, and 10 bases separated the two germline ends.

The V and J genes are TRBV6-1 and TRBJ2-5; no firm D call. The CDR3 consists of 15 residues. V dropped 3 bases and J dropped 2 bases, with 13 bases sitting between them. The germline CDR1 and CDR2 sequences are MNHNS and SASEGT. The DNA of the CDR3 is TGTGCCAGCAGTGACCCACTCGACGGGCAAGAGACCCAGTACTTC. Amino acids: CASSDPLDGQETQYF.

This clonotype was seen ten or more times. The genes are TRBV28 and TRBJ1-2; the match to TRBD1 covers 11 bases. V was clipped by 2 bases and J by 4 bases; unmatched bases: 6. Germline assignment: CDR1 MDHEN and CDR2 SYDVKM. The CDR3 loop spans 16 amino acids. CDR3 sequence: CASSLGGTGGVYGYTF. In DNA form, the CDR3 reads TGTGCCAGCAGTTTAGGGGGGACAGGGGGGGTCTATGGCTACACCTTC.

This clonotype was seen at least ten times. This sequence joins TRBV10-3 and TRBJ2-3; D remains ambiguous. V was cut by 8 bases and J by 3 bases, with 15 bases left in between. This CDR3 spans 14 amino acids. CDR1 is ENHRY and CDR2 is SYGVKD in the germline V gene. CDR3 DNA sequence: TGTGCCATCTTGGAGCCTCAACGAACAGATACGCAGTATTTT. This encodes CAILEPQRTDTQYF.

At least ten counts were recorded for this clonotype. The V gene is TRBV20-1, the J gene TRBJ2-7; the match to TRBD2 covers 12 bases. Germline V gene data show CDR1 as DFQATT and CDR2 as SNEGSKA (reference sequence). Trimming cost V 0 bases and J 4 bases; bases outside gene matches: 10. CDR3 length equals 17 residues. The CDR3 DNA reads as TGCAGTGCTAGAGATGGGGAGCCTAGCGGGAGGGGTTACGAGCAGTACTTC. Protein: CSARDGEPSGRGYEQYF.

CDR3 nucleotide sequence: TGTGCCATCAGAGGGGGGCAGGCTGAAAAACTGTTTTTT. Translated, it gives CAIRGGQAEKLFF. The chain joins TRBV10-3 to TRBJ1-4; TRBD1 is a possible D gene (6 bases). The CDR3 runs to 13 residues. Germline assignment: CDR1 ENHRY and CDR2 SYGVKD. Trimming took 6 bases from V and 7 from J, leaving 12 bases between them.

The CDR3 sequence is CASSLRLRTQETQYF. Here the CDR3 DNA reads TGTGCCAGCAGCTTAAGGCTCCGTACCCAAGAGACCCAGTACTTC. This chain joins TRBV7-9 and TRBJ2-5, with no clear D. Trimming took 2 bases from V and 1 from J, leaving 11 bases between them. In germline, CDR1 is SEHNR, CDR2 FQNEAQ (reference sequence). This CDR3 has 15 residues.